The entry below describes one T cell receptor beta chain. The data belong to a study of identifying expanded T cells in peripheral blood. Method: immunoSEQ multiplex PCR; TCRdb's copy keeps in-frame clones and lacks some. The table records 65,000 to 95,000 clones, around 90% of them present only once. The length of the CDR3 is 15 residues. CDR1 and CDR2 (germline): LNHDA, SQIVND (reference sequence). V was cut by 2 bases and J by 6 bases, with 15 bases left in between. Sequencing was performed on blood. This TCR was sampled from a person aged 18 to 70 in good health. The V call is TRBV19, the J call TRBJ2-3; no clear D. The chain's CDR3 is CASSISSYPGDTQYF. The CDR3 nucleotides are TGTGCCAGTAGTATAAGTAGCTACCCCGGGGATACGCAGTATTTT.